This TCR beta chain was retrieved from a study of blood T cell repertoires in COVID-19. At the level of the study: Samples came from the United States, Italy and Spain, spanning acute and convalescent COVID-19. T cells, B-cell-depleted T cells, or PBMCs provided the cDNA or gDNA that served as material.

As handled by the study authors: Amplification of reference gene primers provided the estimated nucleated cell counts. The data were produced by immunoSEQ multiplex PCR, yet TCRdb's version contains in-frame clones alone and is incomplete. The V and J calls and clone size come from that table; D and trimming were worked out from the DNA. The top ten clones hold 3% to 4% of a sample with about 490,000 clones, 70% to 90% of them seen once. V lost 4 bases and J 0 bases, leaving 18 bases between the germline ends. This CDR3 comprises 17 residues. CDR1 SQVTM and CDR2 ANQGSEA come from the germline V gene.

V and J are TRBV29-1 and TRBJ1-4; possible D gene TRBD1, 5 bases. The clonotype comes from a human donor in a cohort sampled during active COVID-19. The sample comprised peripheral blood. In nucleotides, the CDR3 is TGCAGCGTTGTGGGGGAGGGCTCGGCCTCAACTAATGAAAAACTGTTTTTT. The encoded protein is CSVVGEGSASTNEKLFF.